The 12 T cell receptor beta chains given below trace back to one sample, sequenced in a study of T cell responses to AZD1222 COVID-19 vaccine. Assay used: immunoSEQ multiplex PCR; TCRdb lists only in-frame clones, some missing. The sample carries around 250,000 clones, about 92% recorded once. The source material was peripheral blood, sampled on day 0 of AZD1222 vaccination. These receptors originate from an adult in good health.

The V call is TRBV6-5, the J call TRBJ1-2; D might be TRBD1 (5 bases). Trimming stripped 8 bases from V and 4 bases from J, with 14 bases between. The germline V gene has CDR1 MNHEY and CDR2 SVGAGI. The CDR3 consists of 13 residues. The chain's CDR3 is CASGAAISYGYTF. The CDR3 nucleotides are TGTGCCAGCGGGGCAGCGATTAGCTATGGCTACACCTTC.

The J gene is TRBJ1-1, the V gene TRBV14; D possibly corresponds to TRBD1 (5 bases). CDR1 and CDR2 from the germline V gene are SGHDN and FVKESK. The CDR3 has 15 residues. The germline V and J ends were trimmed by 0 bases and 2 bases, with 10 bases remaining between them. CDR3 amino acids: CASSQDWGGNTEAFF. The CDR3 DNA is TGTGCCAGCAGCCAAGATTGGGGGGGAAACACTGAAGCTTTCTTT.

The rearrangement uses TRBV7-3 and TRBJ1-1; 7 bases are a match to TRBD1. The V gene end was trimmed by 4 bases and the J gene end by 0 bases; junction bases not matched to a gene: 8. The germline gives CDR1 SGHTA, CDR2 FQGTGA. CDR3 length: 16 amino acids. CDR3 sequence: CASSSSLQGMNTEAFF. As DNA, the CDR3 is TGTGCCAGCAGCTCCTCTCTACAGGGGATGAACACTGAAGCTTTCTTT.

The table lists this clone with a count of one. The chain carries TRBV9 and TRBJ2-1; 12 nucleotides align to TRBD1. This CDR3 has 16 residues. The V and J ends lost 0 bases and 10 bases, in that order; junction bases with no gene match: 8. CDR1 is SGDLS and CDR2 is YYNGEE in the germline V gene. The CDR3 sequence is CASSVGVGQGAGEQFF. CDR3 bases: TGTGCCAGCAGCGTAGGAGTGGGACAGGGGGCCGGAGAGCAGTTCTTC.

The chain has TRBV27 and TRBJ2-1, with D perhaps TRBD1 or TRBD2 (5 bases each). This CDR3 is 17 amino acids long. The V gene lost 7 bases and the J gene lost 6 bases, with 25 bases spanning the gap. Germline V gene data show CDR1 as MNHEY and CDR2 as SMNVEV (reference sequence). The CDR3 region is CASNPQTAAGAGNEQFF. CDR3 bases: TGTGCCAGCAACCCTCAAACAGCGGCCGGGGCCGGCAATGAGCAGTTCTTC.

This chain uses TRBV28 with TRBJ1-1; the D gene is possibly TRBD1 (6 bases). CDR3 length: 14 amino acids. Germline V gene sequence: CDR1 MDHEN, CDR2 SYDVKM. Trimming removed 7 bases from V and 3 bases from J, with 15 bases in between. The DNA of the CDR3 is TGTGCCAGCACCTTCCAAGGGGGAGACACTGAAGCTTTCTTT. It specifies CASTFQGGDTEAFF.

The chain employs TRBV5-1 and TRBJ1-4; D is undetermined. CDR1 is SGHRS, CDR2 YFSETQ, per germline. The CDR3 sequence is 15 residues long. Trimming took 1 base from V and 4 from J, leaving 11 bases between them. CDR3 protein: CASSLSLGINEKLFF. CDR3 DNA: TGCGCCAGCAGCTTGAGTCTGGGGATTAATGAAAAACTGTTTTTT.

The chain recombines TRBV14 with TRBJ1-6, with unresolved D. Looked up from germline, CDR1 is SGHDN and CDR2 is FVKESK. Trimming removed 2 bases from V and 7 bases from J, with 6 bases in between. The CDR3 is made up of 13 amino acids. This CDR3 is CASSQSWNSPLHF. The CDR3 nucleotides are TGTGCCAGCAGCCAATCTTGGAATTCACCCCTCCACTTT.

The gene calls are TRBV6-5 and TRBJ1-2; D remains unclear. V gave up 5 bases and J gave up 4 bases, with 17 bases separating them. CDR1 and CDR2 from the germline V gene are MNHEY and SVGAGI. The CDR3 contains 15 residues. The CDR3 loop reads CASSQTRTVIYGYTF. Here the CDR3 DNA reads TGTGCCAGCAGTCAGACCCGGACCGTCATCTATGGCTACACCTTC.

The chain couples TRBV5-1 to TRBJ2-5; 7 bases line up with TRBD1. This CDR3 has 14 residues. The ends lost 4 bases at V and 5 bases at J; junction bases unmatched: 8. CDR1 and CDR2 from the germline V gene are SGHRS and YFSETQ. The CDR3 protein is CASSQGRGWETQYF. CDR3 in DNA: TGCGCCAGCAGCCAGGGCAGGGGGTGGGAGACCCAGTACTTC.

Worth noting for this clone: This sample also contains other DNA sequences that code for the same CDR3. This rearrangement joins TRBV19 to TRBJ1-6; 7 bases line up with TRBD1. Trimming removed 8 bases from V and 6 bases from J; junction bases left unmatched: 1. The CDR3 contains 12 residues. Germline V gives CDR1 LNHDA, CDR2 SQIVND (reference sequence). Here the CDR3 DNA reads TGTGCCAGTTCAGGGGGTAATTCACCCCTCCACTTT. Its protein product is CASSGGNSPLHF.

This sequence joins TRBV18 and TRBJ2-7; D ambiguous. The CDR3 consists of 15 residues. V was pared by 0 bases and J by 2 bases, with 11 bases between. CDR1 is KGHSH and CDR2 is LQKENI in the germline V gene. The CDR3 spells CASSPPDGPPYEQYF. The CDR3 DNA reads TGTGCCAGCTCACCACCGGACGGGCCCCCCTACGAGCAGTACTTC. Supplemented by reference TRBV18 and TRBJ2-7, the full variable domain reads NAGVMQNPRHLVRRRGQEARLRCSPMKGHSHVYWYRQLPEEGLKFMVYLQKENIIDESGMPKERFSAEFPKEGPSILRIQQVVRGDSAAYFCASSPPDGPPYEQYFGPGTRLTVT.